A selection of T cell receptor beta chains follows, all from one sample in a study of blood T cell repertoires in COVID-19. The assay was immunoSEQ multiplex PCR, and TCRdb's table has in-frame clones only and misses some. Of fewer than 200,000 clones in the sample, 82% are singletons; the top ten hold roughly 6.4%. Sequenced input: peripheral blood. All receptors derive from a woman aged 40 to 50 with COVID-19, enrolled during active disease. Each CDR3 is given with its conserved first and last residue. A D gene is named only where the DNA matches it firmly. For some rows the clone size is stated as once, few or many, or as a class when expanded; others skip it.

d_call | j_call | v_call | clone_size | cdr3_nt | cdr3_aa
. | TRBJ2-3 | TRBV11-3 | . | TGTGCCAGCAGCTTAAGTTGGGCTGATACGCAGTATTTT | CASSLSWADTQYF
TRBD2 | TRBJ2-3 | TRBV7-2 | . | TGTGCCAGCAGCTTAATAGCGGGAGGGAGGATAAGCACAGATACGCAGTATTTT | CASSLIAGGRISTDTQYF
. | TRBJ2-7 | TRBV27 | . | TGTGCCAGTGGGCGGGGTCCCTACGAGCAGTACTTC | CASGRGPYEQYF
TRBD1 | TRBJ1-2 | TRBV29-1 | few | TGCAGCGTTCTGTTGGGACAGGGCCCCTATGGCTACACCTTC | CSVLLGQGPYGYTF
TRBD2 | TRBJ2-5 | TRBV27 | . | TGTGCCAGCAGTTTATTGTCTAGCGGCAAAGGAGAGACCCAGTACTTC | CASSLLSSGKGETQYF
. | TRBJ2-1 | TRBV19 | . | TGTGCCAGTAGTATAGGTGTCGGCTCCTACAATGAGCAGTTCTTC | CASSIGVGSYNEQFF
. | TRBJ2-3 | TRBV28 | . | TGTGCCAGCAGTTTTTCGGGATCATCAGATACGCAGTATTTT | CASSFSGSSDTQYF
. | TRBJ2-3 | TRBV5-1 | . | TGCGCCAGCAGAGGGGGATTGGGCACAGATACGCAGTATTTT | CASRGGLGTDTQYF
. | TRBJ1-1 | TRBV5-6 | . | TGTGCCAGCAGTGTTCCCTCTAGACGGGCGGGGAAGAACACTGAAGCTTTCTTT | CASSVPSRRAGKNTEAFF
. | TRBJ2-1 | TRBV29-1 | . | TGCAGCGTTGAAAGGGGGAGCTACTCCTACAATGAGCAGTTCTTC | CSVERGSYSYNEQFF
. | TRBJ2-3 | TRBV11-1 | . | TGTGCCAGCAGCTCGGTGAGGGCAAGCACAGATACGCAGTATTTT | CASSSVRASTDTQYF
. | TRBJ2-3 | TRBV19 | . | TGTGCCAGTAGTATAGTTGGGGGGTTGCGGGATACGCAGTATTTT | CASSIVGGLRDTQYF
. | TRBJ2-2 | TRBV9 | . | TGTGCCAGCAGCGTCGACACCGGGGAGCTGTTTTTT | CASSVDTGELFF
. | TRBJ2-1 | TRBV30 | . | TGTGCCTGGAGTGTGTCATTGAGTAATGAGCAGTTCTTC | CAWSVSLSNEQFF
TRBD1 | TRBJ1-2 | TRBV5-6 | . | TGTGCCAGCAGCTTGATGACGGGGACAGCTAACTATGGCTACACCTTC | CASSLMTGTANYGYTF
. | TRBJ2-7 | TRBV25-1 | . | TGTGCCAGCAGTGATCGTCATGGGTGGGGGGACCCGTACGAGCAGTACTTC | CASSDRHGWGDPYEQYF
. | TRBJ2-1 | TRBV7-8 | . | TGTGCCAGCAGCTTAGGGAGACACAATGAGCAGTTCTTC | CASSLGRHNEQFF
TRBD1 | TRBJ1-6 | TRBV6-5 | . | TGTGCCAGCACCCCCGGGGGACAGGGCGAGTCACCCCTCCACTTT | CASTPGGQGESPLHF
. | TRBJ1-1 | TRBV6-1 | few | TGTGCCAGCAGTTATCGGGAGAGAAATACTGAAGCTTTCTTT | CASSYRERNTEAFF
. | TRBJ1-2 | TRBV30 | . | TGTGCCTGGAGTGTACGGCGGGGGGAAAACTATGGCTACACCTTC | CAWSVRRGENYGYTF
. | TRBJ2-3 | TRBV5-1 | . | TGCGCCAGCAGCTTATCCTCGGGGTACACAGATACGCAGTATTTT | CASSLSSGYTDTQYF